Shown below are 15 T cell receptor beta chains from a single sample sequenced in a study of T cell repertoires in cytomegalovirus infection. TCRdb reanalysed the reads using MiXCR and keeps one entry per CDR3 protein. This sample has roughly 300,000 distinct CDR3 sequences, with over 7.5% found just once. Sequencing was carried out using PBMCs. These receptors were taken from a human donor in good health (CMV status not recorded). Some clones in this sample may be carry-over from other donors' samples.

This clonotype appeared a few times. J is TRBJ2-7 and V is TRBV7-9, with 11 bases matching TRBD1. V gave up 3 bases and J gave up 4 bases; unmatched junction bases: 11. From germline, CDR1 is SEHNR and CDR2 FQNEAQ (reference sequence). The CDR3 runs to 17 residues. Here the CDR3 reads CASSFGIAGQGGYEQYF. DNA of the CDR3: TGTGCCAGCAGCTTCGGGATCGCGGGACAGGGGGGTTACGAGCAGTACTTC.

The chain has TRBV28 and TRBJ2-3; TRBD2 agrees at 7 bases. Per the germline V gene, CDR1 is MDHEN and CDR2 is SYDVKM. J lost 2 bases, V lost 6 bases, and 8 bases had no gene match. The CDR3 runs to 15 residues. CDR3 protein: CASSVAGLLTDTQYF. CDR3 nucleotide sequence: TGTGCCAGCAGCGTGGCGGGACTACTCACAGATACGCAGTATTTT.

The V call is TRBV7-2, the J call TRBJ2-1; D possibly corresponds to TRBD1 (5 bases). Trimming took off 2 bases at V and 2 bases at J, with 10 bases between the two ends. The CDR3 runs 15 residues. Germline assignment: CDR1 SGHTA and CDR2 FQGNSA. The CDR3 region is CASSLTDRTYNEQFF. DNA for the CDR3: TGTGCCAGCAGCTTAACAGACAGAACCTACAATGAGCAGTTCTTC.

The table lists this clonotype with many counts. The chain is built from TRBV23-1 and TRBJ2-1; D may match TRBD1 or TRBD2 (5 bases each). TRBV23-1 is assigned to the ORF class and has an uncertain function. The CDR3 is 19 amino acids. The V end lost 1 base, the J end lost 5 bases, and 24 bases lay between the germline ends. CDR3 bases: TGCGCCAGCAGTCAATGCAACTATTCTTCGGGACGTAAGAACAATGAGCAGTTCTTC. Translated, it gives CASSQCNYSSGRKNNEQFF.

This clonotype has more than one count but fewer than ten. The chain joins TRBV6-6 to TRBJ2-1, with 8 positions matching TRBD2. The germline V gene has CDR1 MNHNY and CDR2 SVGAGI (reference sequence). V was pared by 5 bases and J by 7 bases, with 4 bases of the junction left unmatched. The CDR3 extends over 13 amino acids. Here the CDR3 DNA reads TGTGCCAGCAGTAAGTCTAGCGGGAATGAGCAGTTCTTC. Protein: CASSKSSGNEQFF.

The chain couples TRBV7-8 to TRBJ2-5; 8 bases are a match to TRBD2. The CDR3 runs 14 residues. Germline V lookup: CDR1 SGHVS, CDR2 FQNEAQ. CDR3 DNA sequence: TGTGCTGGGAGCGGGAGAGGGCGGGAAGAGACCCAGTACTTC. Amino acid sequence: CAGSGRGREETQYF.

This clonotype was detected many times. This chain connects TRBV5-1 to TRBJ2-3; 7 positions agree with TRBD1. CDR1 is SGHRS, CDR2 YFSETQ, per germline. CDR3 length equals 13 residues. V gave up 3 bases and J gave up 6 bases; unmatched junction bases: 4. The CDR3, as DNA: TGCGCCAGCAGCTATCAACAGGGGGATACGCAGTATTTT. Translated, it gives CASSYQQGDTQYF. The full variable domain, with the rest looked up from reference TRBV5-1 and TRBJ2-3, is KAGVTQTPRYLIKTRGQQVTLSCSPISGHRSVSWYQQTPGQGLQFLFEYFSETQRNKGNFPGRFSGRQFSNSRSEMNVSTLELGDSALYLCASSYQQGDTQYFGPGTRLTVL.

The rearrangement uses TRBV4-2 and TRBJ1-3; D call uncertain. The CDR3 runs to 21 residues. Per the germline V gene, CDR1 is LGHNA and CDR2 is YNFKEQ. V gave up 5 bases and J gave up 0 bases, with 29 bases separating them. The CDR3 DNA reads TGTGCCAGCAGCACGAGAGCACCAAGTCCATTACAGACCCTCTCTGGAAACACCATATATTTT. Its translation: CASSTRAPSPLQTLSGNTIYF.

This clonotype occurred a few times. V is TRBV7-8 and J is TRBJ2-5, with 9 nucleotides matching TRBD1. Looked up from germline, CDR1 is SGHVS and CDR2 is FQNEAQ. The CDR3 is 15 amino acids. Trimming took 5 bases from V and 7 from J; bases not matched to a gene: 11. For the CDR3, the DNA is TGTGCCAGCAGCCCCGGGGGGACAGGGATGGGGACCCAGTACTTC. Amino acids: CASSPGGTGMGTQYF.

This clonotype occurred a few times. J is TRBJ2-5 and V is TRBV7-9, with 8 bases identical to TRBD2. The junction had 7 bases not matched to a gene; V was cut back by 5 bases and J by 5 bases. The length of the CDR3 is 14 residues. CDR1 and CDR2 (germline): SEHNR, FQNEAQ (reference sequence). Here the CDR3 reads CASSPGTRGETQYF. The CDR3 DNA sequence: TGTGCCAGCAGCCCCGGGACTAGAGGCGAGACCCAGTACTTC.

In this sample, this clonotype turned up many times. The gene calls are TRBV12-3 or TRBV12-4 and TRBJ1-4; D uncertain. Trimming pared 2 bases from V and 5 bases from J, leaving 12 bases between. CDR3 length equals 15 residues. The CDR3 loop is CASSLSGSGNEKLFF. The CDR3 nucleotides are TGTGCCAGCAGTTTAAGCGGCAGCGGAAATGAAAAACTGTTTTTT.

The chain employs TRBV4-2 and TRBJ1-2; D call uncertain. The CDR3 runs 14 residues. Germline V gives CDR1 LGHNA, CDR2 YNFKEQ. V lost 1 base and J lost 8, with 14 bases in between. In DNA, the CDR3 is TGTGCCAGCAGCCAAGGAGTGGAAGCACGGGGCTACACCTTC. It is translated as CASSQGVEARGYTF.

This clonotype appeared many times. This chain uses TRBV7-2 with TRBJ2-5, with 10 bases matching TRBD1. Germline CDR1 is SGHTA and CDR2 is FQGNSA. V lost 0 bases, J lost 2 bases, and 3 bases stayed unmatched. This CDR3 has 16 amino acids. The CDR3 protein is CASSLAVGQGQETQYF. CDR3 nucleotides: TGTGCCAGCAGCTTAGCCGTGGGACAGGGGCAAGAGACCCAGTACTTC.

The gene calls are TRBV20-1 and TRBJ2-5; TRBD1 agrees at 7 bases. The CDR3 runs to 12 residues. The V gene end was trimmed by 6 bases and the J gene end by 5 bases; junction bases not matched to a gene: 6. In germline, CDR1 is DFQATT, CDR2 SNEGSKA (reference sequence). The CDR3 spells CSALTGKETQYF. Here the CDR3 DNA reads TGCAGTGCCCTGACAGGGAAGGAGACCCAGTACTTC.

This clonotype showed up many times. The chain employs TRBV4-3 and TRBJ1-5; TRBD1 matches 7 bases. CDR1 and CDR2 from the germline V gene are LGHNA and YSLEER. V lost 4 bases to trimming and J lost 4 bases; unmatched junction nucleotides: 10. This CDR3 comprises 16 residues. CDR3 nucleotides: TGCGCCAGCAGCCCCCTTTTTAGGGGGCCAAATCAGCCCCAGCATTTT. Translation gives CASSPLFRGPNQPQHF.